This is a list of T cell receptor beta chains from one sample in a study of spatial heterogeneity in lung cancer. TCRdb re-analysed the 5' RACE reads in MiXCR, keeping a single row per CDR3 protein. The top ten clones hold around 20% of a sample with about 100,000 distinct CDR3 sequences, 4.4% of them seen once. The source material was lung tumor tissue, sampled at surgery. Source of these receptors: a male donor with early-stage non-small cell lung cancer. Each CDR3 is given with its conserved first and last residue. Fields, in order: D gene, J gene, clone size, CDR3 length, V gene, CDR3 protein, CDR3 DNA. A D gene is named only where the DNA matches it firmly. Only part of the rows carry a size: once, few, many, or a class if the clone is expanded.

>NA|TRBJ1-4|many|14|TRBV5-4
CASSSPGEDEKLFF
TGTGCCAGCAGCTCACCCGGGGAGGACGAAAAACTGTTTTTT
>NA|TRBJ2-1|many|14|TRBV11-2
CASSLDPGDNEQFF
TGTGCCAGCAGCTTAGATCCAGGGGACAATGAGCAGTTCTTC
>NA|TRBJ1-5|many|14|TRBV4-2
CASSQVEPSGPQHF
TGTGCCAGCAGCCAAGTCGAACCCTCGGGGCCCCAGCATTTT
>NA|TRBJ2-2|many|13|TRBV10-2
CASRLLNTGELFF
TGCGCCAGCAGACTTTTAAACACCGGGGAGCTGTTTTTT
>NA|TRBJ1-1|few|13|TRBV7-9
CASRLDMNTEAFF
TGTGCCAGCAGGTTAGACATGAACACTGAAGCTTTCTTT
>NA|TRBJ2-2|many|13|TRBV19
CASSIAITGELFF
TGTGCCAGTAGTATCGCGATCACCGGGGAGCTGTTTTTT
>NA|TRBJ2-1|many|16|TRBV5-1
CASSPAPVSSYNEQFF
TGCGCCAGCAGCCCTGCGCCAGTTAGCTCCTACAATGAGCAGTTCTTC
>NA|TRBJ2-1|NA|15|TRBV6-2/TRBV6-3
CASNPGQNSYNEQFF
TGTGCCAGCAACCCCGGGCAAAACTCCTACAATGAGCAGTTCTTC
>TRBD1|TRBJ2-2|many|16|TRBV18
CASSPRRTGSTGELFF
TGTGCCAGCTCACCACGCAGGACAGGGAGCACCGGGGAGCTGTTTTTT
>TRBD1|TRBJ1-5|many|16|TRBV28
CASRGTGSGGNQPQHF
TGTGCCAGCAGGGGGACAGGGAGTGGCGGCAATCAGCCCCAGCATTTT
>NA|TRBJ1-3|NA|12|TRBV29-1
CSGQTAGNTIYF
TGCAGCGGCCAGACAGCTGGAAACACCATATATTTT
>NA|TRBJ1-5|many|14|TRBV28
CASTPRGLRQPQHF
TGTGCCAGCACCCCTAGGGGACTGCGTCAGCCCCAGCATTTT
>NA|TRBJ2-3|many|14|TRBV28
CASSFGGDTDTQYF
TGTGCCAGCAGTTTTGGCGGGGACACAGATACGCAGTATTTT
>NA|TRBJ2-7|few|14|TRBV3-1
CASSQDFISPEQYF
TGTGCCAGCAGCCAAGATTTCATCAGTCCCGAGCAGTACTTC
>NA|TRBJ1-2|many|11|TRBV7-9
CASSLGGGYTF
TGTGCCAGCAGCTTAGGGGGCGGCTACACCTTC
>NA|TRBJ1-6|few|14|TRBV2
CASSERSANSPLHF
TGTGCCAGCAGTGAACGGAGTGCCAATTCACCCCTCCACTTT